These 12 T cell receptor beta chains originate from one sample sequenced in a study of blood T cell repertoires in COVID-19. Clones were sequenced by immunoSEQ multiplex PCR, and TCRdb holds only the in-frame ones, with some missing. The sample gives over 110,000 clones, approximately 88% of which show up once; 1.5% to 2% is in the top ten. The sequenced material came from peripheral blood. These receptors were taken from a man aged 70-80 years with acute or convalescent COVID-19.

The J gene is TRBJ1-2, the V gene TRBV25-1, with a tentative D call TRBD1 (6 bases). The CDR3 totals 11 residues. The germline V and J ends were trimmed by 8 bases and 7 bases, with 11 bases remaining between them. From germline, CDR1 is MGHDK and CDR2 SYGVNS. This CDR3 is CASQGGVGYTF. The CDR3 DNA sequence: TGTGCCAGCCAAGGGGGGGTTGGCTACACCTTC.

V is TRBV6-1 and J is TRBJ2-5, with 10 bases lining up with TRBD2. V lost 0 bases, J lost 5 bases, and 6 bases stayed unmatched. There are 16 residues in the CDR3. Germline CDR1 and CDR2: MNHNS and SASEGT. CDR3 protein: CASSEASGGFWETQYF. CDR3 in DNA: TGTGCCAGCAGTGAAGCTAGCGGGGGGTTCTGGGAGACCCAGTACTTC.

The genes are TRBV6-5 and TRBJ1-1, with a tentative D call TRBD1 (6 bases). Germline assignment: CDR1 MNHEY and CDR2 SVGAGI. Between the trimmed V and J ends, which lost 5 bases and 1 base, there was a span of 14 bases. The CDR3 totals 15 residues. The chain's CDR3 is CASSPRTARNTEAFF. DNA of the CDR3: TGTGCCAGCAGTCCCCGGACAGCACGGAACACTGAAGCTTTCTTT.

The J gene is TRBJ1-2, the V gene TRBV7-9; TRBD1 might be the D (5 bases). The V end lost 5 bases, the J end lost 0 bases, and 7 bases lay between the germline ends. The CDR3 length is 13 residues. Per germline, CDR1 SEHNR and CDR2 FQNEAQ (reference sequence). The CDR3 DNA is TGTGCCAGCAGCGGGGCCCCTAACTATGGCTACACCTTC. Protein sequence: CASSGAPNYGYTF. Looking up the rest from reference TRBV7-9 and TRBJ1-2 gives the full variable domain: DTGVSQNPRHKITKRGQNVTFRCDPISEHNRLYWYRQTLGQGPEFLTYFQNEAQLEKSRLLSDRFSAERPKGSFSTLEIQRTEQGDSAMYLCASSGAPNYGYTFGSGTRLTVV.

This chain links TRBV7-9 with TRBJ2-3, with D possibly TRBD2 on 7 matching bases. Germline V CDR1 and CDR2: SEHNR, FQNEAQ (reference sequence). V gave up 8 bases and J gave up 2 bases, with 17 bases separating them. The CDR3 has 15 residues. This CDR3 reads CASRGGGGSTDTQYF. CDR3 coding DNA: TGTGCCAGCCGGGGCGGCGGGGGCTCCACAGATACGCAGTATTTT.

The V call is TRBV5-1, the J call TRBJ1-1; TRBD1 might be the D (5 bases). With 0 bases removed from V and 0 bases from J, the gap between germline ends came to 15 bases. Germline values: CDR1 SGHRS, CDR2 YFSETQ. This CDR3 contains 17 residues. CDR3 region: CASSLDGGRGMNTEAFF. The DNA of the CDR3 is TGCGCCAGCAGCTTGGACGGGGGGAGAGGCATGAACACTGAAGCTTTCTTT. Together with reference TRBV5-1 and TRBJ1-1, the CDR3 gives the full variable domain: KAGVTQTPRYLIKTRGQQVTLSCSPISGHRSVSWYQQTPGQGLQFLFEYFSETQRNKGNFPGRFSGRQFSNSRSEMNVSTLELGDSALYLCASSLDGGRGMNTEAFFGQGTRLTVV.

This sequence joins TRBV12-5 and TRBJ2-3, with D possibly TRBD2 on 7 matching bases. CDR3 length: 14 residues. The germline V gene has CDR1 LGHNT and CDR2 FRNRAP. Trimming stripped 9 bases from V and 2 bases from J, with 15 bases between. The CDR3 protein is CASTTGGPTDTQYF. In nucleotides, the CDR3 is TGTGCTAGCACTACCGGGGGGCCCACAGATACGCAGTATTTT.

This clone occurred once. The rearrangement uses TRBV3-1 (or the pseudogene TRBV3-2) and TRBJ1-5; possibly TRBD1 for D (6 bases). The CDR3 runs 14 residues. The germline V gene has CDR1 LGHDT and CDR2 YNNKEL (reference sequence). V dropped 1 base and J dropped 3 bases, with 7 bases sitting between them. Written as DNA, the CDR3 is TGTGCCAGCAGCCAAGCAGGGGCCAATCAGCCCCAGCATTTT. As protein: CASSQAGANQPQHF.

This clone has just a few counts. A read error may produce the germline difference seen at one junction end. CDR3 in amino acids: CASSLDRAAGANVLTF. For the CDR3, the DNA is TGTGCCAGCAGCTTAGACAGGGCCGCTGGAGCCAACGTCCTGACTTTC. This chain links TRBV11-2 with TRBJ2-6; D is possibly TRBD1 (5 bases). This CDR3 is 16 amino acids long. Looked up from germline, CDR1 is SGHAT and CDR2 is FQNNGV.

The genes are TRBV6-2 or TRBV6-3 and TRBJ2-7; D may be TRBD2 (5 bases). CDR1 and CDR2 (germline): MNHEY, SVGEGT. The CDR3 spans 14 residues. Trimming removed 0 bases from V and 7 bases from J, with 13 bases in between. The CDR3 sequence: CASSYSWAPGEQYF. As DNA, the CDR3 is TGTGCCAGCAGTTACTCGTGGGCGCCGGGGGAGCAGTACTTC.

The chain employs TRBV9 and TRBJ1-3; 7 nucleotides align to TRBD1. The CDR3 extends over 14 amino acids. In germline, CDR1 is SGDLS, CDR2 YYNGEE. V trimming: 5 bases; J trimming: 2 bases; junction bases outside the gene matches: 4. The CDR3 DNA is TGTGCCAGCAGACCAACAGGGGCTGGAAACACCATATATTTT. Protein sequence: CASRPTGAGNTIYF.

The chain employs TRBV30 and TRBJ2-7; D might be TRBD2 (7 bases). The CDR3 covers 14 residues. V was pared by 7 bases and J by 4 bases, with 20 bases between. The germline V gene has CDR1 GTSNPN and CDR2 SVGIG (reference sequence). CDR3 DNA sequence: TGTGCCTCCTCGGGAGGTACAGGGCTGTACGAGCAGTACTTC. Translating it yields CASSGGTGLYEQYF.